At least ten counts were recorded for the clone carrying this T cell receptor beta chain. Its antigen remains unidentified. For TCRbeta, the library was prepared with unique molecular identifiers. TCRdb re-called the PCR reads through MiXCR, storing one row per CDR3 protein. Among about 58,000 distinct CDR3 sequences, roughly 46% were seen once, and the ten largest hold under 98%. This sample was taken from a study of T-cell reconstitution after alpha-beta-depleted transplantation in children. Trimming took 0 bases from V and 3 from J, leaving 6 bases between them. Germline CDR1 is SGHAT and CDR2 is FQNNGV. There are 13 residues in the CDR3. Broader study findings: Several hundred graft clones that had expanded were reportedly the source of alpha-beta T cells about two months after transplant. Certain patients had high TCRbeta diversity at day 60, and it came from recipient T cells and thymic progenitors that survived. By one year post-transplant, T-cell counts and diversity largely arose from T cells that were newly produced.

This receptor was obtained from a male patient between 5 and 17 years old who had a stem cell transplant for acute lymphoblastic leukemia, so the T cells may come from the graft donor. The sequencing here drew on PBMCs, mostly from graft donor cells, taken 360 days after TCRalphabeta/CD19-depleted stem cell transplant. This chain uses TRBV11-2 with TRBJ2-7; D not certain. CDR3: CASSLERRYEQYF. The CDR3 coding sequence is TGTGCCAGCAGCTTAGAACGGCGCTACGAGCAGTACTTC.